This TCR beta chain was identified during a study of OX40 agonist ivuxolimab in advanced cancers. Study at large: Averaging 60 years in age, with a range of roughly 23 to 80, the cohort was 80% to 90% male. One patient with hepatocellular carcinoma and two with cutaneous melanoma, three in all, had partial responses. The study's findings and limits: Among the lowest peripheral clonal expansion occurred in 0.1-3.0 mg/kg partial responders.

CDR1 is SEHNR, CDR2 FQNEAQ, per germline (reference sequence). The CDR3 spans 14 residues. Deletions cut 1 base from V and 2 bases from J, with 8 bases between. Clones were sequenced by immunoSEQ multiplex PCR, and TCRdb holds only the in-frame ones, with some missing. The sample consists of tens of thousands of clones, around 82% of them appearing once. Baseline, cycle 4 day 1, and cycle 7 day 1 were the blood sampling points. This clone was counted between two and nine times. Its specificity is not known. The sample consisted of CD4+ or CD8+ T cells sorted from blood, taken in a trial of the OX40 agonist ivuxolimab. The V call is TRBV7-9, the J call TRBJ1-1, with a possible D match to TRBD1 (5 bases). This TCR was sampled from an adult with an advanced solid tumor such as melanoma, head and neck, liver or kidney cancer. The CDR3 is CASSLEQGNTEAFF. In DNA, the CDR3 is TGTGCCAGCAGCTTAGAGCAGGGAAACACTGAAGCTTTCTTT. The full variable domain, rest sourced from reference TRBV7-9 and TRBJ1-1, is DTGVSQNPRHKITKRGQNVTFRCDPISEHNRLYWYRQTLGQGPEFLTYFQNEAQLEKSRLLSDRFSAERPKGSFSTLEIQRTEQGDSAMYLCASSLEQGNTEAFFGQGTRLTVV.